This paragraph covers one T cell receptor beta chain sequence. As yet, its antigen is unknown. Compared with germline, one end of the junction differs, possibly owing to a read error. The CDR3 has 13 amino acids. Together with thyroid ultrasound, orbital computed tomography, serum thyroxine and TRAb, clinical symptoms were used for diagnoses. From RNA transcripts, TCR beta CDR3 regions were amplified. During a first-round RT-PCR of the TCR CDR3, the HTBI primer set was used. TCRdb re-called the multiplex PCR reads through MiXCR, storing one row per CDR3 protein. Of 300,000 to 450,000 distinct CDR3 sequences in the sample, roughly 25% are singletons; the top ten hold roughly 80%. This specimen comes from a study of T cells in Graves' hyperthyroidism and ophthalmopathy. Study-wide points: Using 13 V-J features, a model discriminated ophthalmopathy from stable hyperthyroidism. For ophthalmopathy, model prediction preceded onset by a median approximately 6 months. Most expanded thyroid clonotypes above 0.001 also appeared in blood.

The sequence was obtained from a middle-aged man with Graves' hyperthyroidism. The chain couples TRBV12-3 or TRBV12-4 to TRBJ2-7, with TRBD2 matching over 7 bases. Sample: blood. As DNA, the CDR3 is TGTGCCAGCAGTTTAGCGGGAGGGTACGAGCAGCACTTC. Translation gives CASSLAGGYEQHF.